This paragraph covers one T cell receptor (beta chain) sequence. There are 12 residues in the CDR3. Trimming took off 7 bases at V and 7 bases at J, with 10 bases between the two ends. The germline V gene has CDR1 MNHEY and CDR2 SVGAGI. Repertoires were generated with immunoSEQ multiplex PCR, while TCRdb's copy carries only in-frame clones and drops some. The sample lists 150,000 or so clones; 87% were seen once. The sample originates from a study of blood T cell repertoires in COVID-19. Participants reported their clinical history, and cohort assignment relied on those reports. The J gene is TRBJ1-4, the V gene TRBV6-5; D remains ambiguous. This clonotype originated in a woman in her forties who had been exposed to COVID-19. The sequenced sample consisted of PBMCs or T cells enriched from blood (not recorded which). CDR3 protein: CASKAPPEKLFF. In nucleotides, the CDR3 is TGTGCCAGCAAAGCCCCCCCTGAAAAACTGTTTTTT.